Following are 5 T cell receptor beta chains from one sample sequenced in a study of regulatory T cells after allogeneic stem cell transplantation. RNA was reverse transcribed by SMARTer RACE, then the TCR beta CDR3 region was amplified. TCRdb re-called the 5' RACE reads through MiXCR, storing one row per CDR3 protein. The sample contains fewer than 6,000 distinct CDR3 sequences, roughly 96% of which appear only once. The specimen comprised sorted CD4+ T cells from blood (whether regulatory or conventional is not recorded), sampled 30 days after allogeneic stem cell transplant. All receptors derive from a human patient who had an allogeneic stem cell transplant, so the T cells may come from the graft donor.

The chain carries TRBV5-1 and TRBJ2-7; 8 bases fit TRBD1. Looked up from germline, CDR1 is SGHRS and CDR2 is YFSETQ. With 4 bases clipped from V and 5 bases from J, the junction kept 14 bases outside the gene matches. The CDR3 contains 16 residues. CDR3 nucleotide sequence: TGCGCCAGCAGCGGCACCGCCGGGACAGGATCCGACGAGCAGTACTTC. Translated, it gives CASSGTAGTGSDEQYF. The variable domain in full, completed from reference TRBV5-1 and TRBJ2-7, reads KAGVTQTPRYLIKTRGQQVTLSCSPISGHRSVSWYQQTPGQGLQFLFEYFSETQRNKGNFPGRFSGRQFSNSRSEMNVSTLELGDSALYLCASSGTAGTGSDEQYFGPGTRLTVT.

This clonotype was seen a single time. V gene TRBV20-1 combines with J gene TRBJ2-5; 8 bases are shared with TRBD2. CDR1 DFQATT and CDR2 SNEGSKA come from the germline V gene (reference sequence). After removal of 7 bases from V and 5 bases from J, the junction contained 12 bases not matched to a gene. CDR3 length: 14 residues. CDR3 amino acids: CSDRGGGLRETQYF. The CDR3 nucleotides read TGCAGTGATAGGGGCGGGGGGCTCCGGGAGACCCAGTACTTC.

In the case of this clonotype: A read error may produce the germline difference seen at one junction end. The V gene is TRBV20-1, the J gene TRBJ1-1, with a possible D match to TRBD1 (6 bases). This CDR3 contains 15 residues. CDR1 is DFQATT and CDR2 is SNEGSKA in the germline V gene (reference sequence). The CDR3 reads CRNGVGAGRSSEPYF. The CDR3 nucleotides read TGCAGGAATGGGGTGGGGGCAGGTAGGTCCTCCGAACCATACTTC.

Here the CDR3 reads CSVTPGTGGSDNAQFF. CDR3 sequence (DNA): TGCAGCGTGACCCCCGGGACAGGTGGATCCGACAATGCCCAGTTCTTC. The rearrangement joins TRBV29-1 to TRBJ2-1; 8 nucleotides match TRBD1. The length of the CDR3 is 16 residues. Germline CDR1 SQVTM, CDR2 ANQGSEA. The V and J ends lost 6 bases and 13 bases, in that order; junction bases with no gene match: 23.

As concerns this clonotype: It is likely a read error, because the conserved phenylalanine at the end of the CDR3 is missing. The chain employs TRBV20-1 and TRBJ2-2, with TRBD1 matching 8 bases. CDR3 length: 18 amino acids. Trimming cost V 1 base and J 8 bases; bases outside gene matches: 18. CDR1 and CDR2 (germline): DFQATT, SNEGSKA (reference sequence). The chain's CDR3 is CSARGGRDRTGGTGELFC. In nucleotides, the CDR3 is TGCAGTGCTAGAGGGGGCCGGGACAGGACAGGCGGCACAGGGGAGCTGTTTTGT.